This is a list of T cell receptor beta chains from one sample in a study of T cells in Graves' hyperthyroidism and ophthalmopathy. MiXCR, applied by TCRdb to the multiplex PCR reads, yields one record per CDR3 protein. The sample holds 600,000 to 750,000 distinct CDR3 sequences, about 18% seen once. The specimen sequenced was blood. The receptors derive from a man aged 45 to 65 with Graves' hyperthyroidism. CDR3s include the opening cysteine and the closing phenylalanine or tryptophan.

j_call v_call cdr3_length cdr3_aa
TRBJ2-6 TRBV5-1 17 CASSFGRSQSGANVLTF
TRBJ2-1 TRBV18 15 CASSPTSGTYNEQFF
TRBJ1-5 TRBV6-4 14 CASSDEALGQPQHF
TRBJ1-4 TRBV19 14 CASSMGQGSEKLFF
TRBJ2-1 TRBV20-1 14 CSAPKPGKYNEQFF
TRBJ2-1 TRBV3-1 13 CASRQGLAGEQFF
TRBJ1-2 TRBV7-9 13 CASSYDSTVGYTF
TRBJ1-2 TRBV6-1 17 CASSEDRTGPQSSGYTF
TRBJ1-5 TRBV6-5 15 CASSSNTGFNQPQHF
TRBJ1-1 TRBV12-3/TRBV12-4 13 CASSFGGLTEAFF
TRBJ1-2 TRBV28 15 CASSRGVERNYGYTF
TRBJ1-6 TRBV10-1 11 CASLASSPLHF
TRBJ2-3 TRBV6-1 16 CASSPPGPTSTDTQYF
TRBJ1-6 TRBV4-1 15 CASSQDGGYNSPLHF
TRBJ2-7 TRBV6-1 15 CASRPTGREKYEQYF
TRBJ1-3 TRBV6-2/TRBV6-3 14 CASSYRRAGNTIYF
TRBJ2-3 TRBV2 14 CASKTLGSTDTQYF
TRBJ2-7 TRBV6-1 16 CASSKHPTGLTYEQYF
TRBJ1-1 TRBV7-3 15 CASSSGTGWATEAFF
TRBJ1-1 TRBV2 14 CASSEMGGNTEAFF
TRBJ1-6 TRBV3-1 16 CASSHLDRVYNSPLHF
TRBJ1-1 TRBV11-2 15 CASSLVRGLNTEAFF
TRBJ1-5 TRBV5-8 16 CASSLEGTGVLQPQHF
TRBJ2-7 TRBV6-2/TRBV6-3 13 CASSYEISYEQYF
TRBJ1-1 TRBV18 15 CASFLGDSSNTEAFF
TRBJ2-1 TRBV19 13 CASSILGRNEQFF
TRBJ2-3 TRBV7-2 17 CASSLGGGGRRTDTQYF
TRBJ2-1 TRBV19 13 CASRDSGLNEQFF
TRBJ1-2 TRBV5-1 16 CASSLEGGRFNYGYTF
TRBJ1-2 TRBV27 13 CASSLGSGYGYTF
TRBJ2-5 TRBV28 15 CASSSAADGQETQYF
TRBJ1-2 TRBV29-1 14 CSVEEGGPDYGYTF
TRBJ1-3 TRBV3-1 16 CASSRGDRGSGNTIYF
TRBJ2-3 TRBV2 15 CATSPGQGITDTQYF
TRBJ1-1 TRBV2 14 CASSGGTLNTEAFF
TRBJ2-7 TRBV28 15 CASSPRLATAYEQYF
TRBJ2-6 TRBV20-1 16 CSARPTGSRGANVLTF
TRBJ1-1 TRBV7-3 13 CASSLGDNTEAFF
TRBJ2-7 TRBV7-3 12 CASSWKRSVQYF
TRBJ1-1 TRBV15 12 CATSNPRAEAFF
TRBJ2-3 TRBV7-3 13 CASSLGATDTQYF
TRBJ2-5 TRBV6-2/TRBV6-3 14 CASNMGLFRETQYF
TRBJ1-1 TRBV11-2 18 CASSPLKLGQAKNTEAFF
TRBJ2-1 TRBV3-1 14 CASSRRDYYNGQFF
TRBJ2-3 TRBV7-2 14 CASSSIGSTDTQYF
TRBJ2-3 TRBV6-1 15 CASTLRTSGTDTQYF
TRBJ2-7 TRBV4-1 13 CASRPDISYEQYF
TRBJ2-5 TRBV11-2 17 CASSLAYSGTGEETQYF
TRBJ2-1 TRBV2 17 CASSEGLAGASGNEQFF
TRBJ1-1 TRBV5-6 14 CASSLGRWGPEAFF
TRBJ2-6 TRBV27 15 CASSPEGSGANVLTF
TRBJ2-3 TRBV20-1 14 CSARGASGTDTQYF
TRBJ2-1 TRBV27 16 CASSIIQAASYNEQFF
TRBJ2-3 TRBV28 13 CASRPTGTDTQYF
TRBJ2-1 TRBV28 17 CASSSTGTGRSYNEQFF